This TCR beta chain stems from a study of regulatory T cells in long-lasting Graves disease. Overall study: Over-5-year antithyroid drug use with positive TSH receptor antibodies defined persistent Graves' disease in the study.

CDR1 is LNHDA, CDR2 SQIVND, per germline (reference sequence). The V and J ends lost 6 bases and 7 bases respectively, with 13 bases between them. The CDR3 contains 14 residues. Library construction for TCR beta used iRepertoire HTBI primers and Arm-PCR of CDR3 regions. MiXCR, run by TCRdb on the multiplex PCR reads, gives a single entry per CDR3 protein. The sample lists 310,000 or so distinct CDR3 sequences, around 19% occurring once. General observations from the study: A greater number of public clonotypes (about 2,900) was shared by persistent patients than by new patients (around 970). Samples came from peripheral blood alone, without thyroid tissue.

Notes on this clonotype: Antigen unknown.

The time point here: persistent/refractory GD, antithyroid drugs over 5 years with positive TRAb. With RNA extracted from PBMCs as input, the TCR library was made. Xi'an, China, was home to the endocrinology department that provided patients. Sequences were derived from peripheral blood mononuclear cells (PBMCs), sampled when the disease was refractory, from a patient treated with antithyroid drugs. V is TRBV19 and J is TRBJ1-6; D is possibly TRBD1 (5 bases). This sequence originates from a female donor with Graves disease. CDR3 DNA: TGTGCCAGTAGACTGTCGGGGGTCAATTCACCCCTCCACTTT. This translates into CASRLSGVNSPLHF.